This entry describes one T cell receptor (beta chain). Antigen: not known. Heparinised blood was drawn once per donor, averaging about 100 mL. CDR3 size: 19 residues. The entry originates in a study of beta chain features in type 1 diabetes. Overall study results and limits: Type 1 diabetes patients showed a moderate but significant shortening of TCRB CDR3s in all four CD4+ subsets.

Expressed TCRB transcripts were sequenced because the isolated RNA had all been reverse transcribed beforehand. Here immunoSEQ multiplex PCR was the method, and the copy in TCRdb shows in-frame clones only, minus some. In the table there are a few hundred thousand clones, approximately 15% of which are singletons. Source material: naive CD4+ T cells from blood. The chain joins TRBV21-1 to TRBJ2-1; whether TRBD1, the table's D call, matches the DNA was not checked. TRBV21-1 is tagged as a pseudogene. The sequence came from a man younger than 45 with type 1 diabetes. The CDR3 DNA reads as TGTGCCAGCAGCAACTTCGGACAGCGGACGCCTTTCCTCTACAATGAGCAGTTCTTC. It encodes CASSNFGQRTPFLYNEQFF.